This TCR beta chain is from a study of blood T cells in healthy people across ages. The CDR3 consists of 16 residues. V was pared by 7 bases and J by 5 bases, with 14 bases of the junction left unmatched. Germline-derived CDR1 and CDR2 are SEHNR and FQNEAQ (reference sequence). Ranging in age from roughly 6 to 95, the donors were healthy Caucasian individuals from Russia. A second PCR of about 7 to 12 cycles used a sample-barcoded 5' primer and a J-beta primer mix. TCRdb passed the 5' RACE reads through MiXCR, listing each CDR3 protein once. In the table there are over 1,200,000 distinct CDR3 sequences, around 59% of which are singletons.

This receptor was identified in a man between 18 and 35 years old in good health. V usage is TRBV7-9 and J usage is TRBJ2-3; 8 bases line up with TRBD1. What was sequenced was blood. CDR3 loop: CASIAGPAGGLDTQYF. In DNA, the CDR3 is TGTGCCAGCATCGCCGGGCCAGCAGGGGGCTTAGATACGCAGTATTTT. The whole variable domain, remainder taken from reference TRBV7-9 and TRBJ2-3, is DTGVSQNPRHKITKRGQNVTFRCDPISEHNRLYWYRQTLGQGPEFLTYFQNEAQLEKSRLLSDRFSAERPKGSFSTLEIQRTEQGDSAMYLCASIAGPAGGLDTQYFGPGTRLTVL.